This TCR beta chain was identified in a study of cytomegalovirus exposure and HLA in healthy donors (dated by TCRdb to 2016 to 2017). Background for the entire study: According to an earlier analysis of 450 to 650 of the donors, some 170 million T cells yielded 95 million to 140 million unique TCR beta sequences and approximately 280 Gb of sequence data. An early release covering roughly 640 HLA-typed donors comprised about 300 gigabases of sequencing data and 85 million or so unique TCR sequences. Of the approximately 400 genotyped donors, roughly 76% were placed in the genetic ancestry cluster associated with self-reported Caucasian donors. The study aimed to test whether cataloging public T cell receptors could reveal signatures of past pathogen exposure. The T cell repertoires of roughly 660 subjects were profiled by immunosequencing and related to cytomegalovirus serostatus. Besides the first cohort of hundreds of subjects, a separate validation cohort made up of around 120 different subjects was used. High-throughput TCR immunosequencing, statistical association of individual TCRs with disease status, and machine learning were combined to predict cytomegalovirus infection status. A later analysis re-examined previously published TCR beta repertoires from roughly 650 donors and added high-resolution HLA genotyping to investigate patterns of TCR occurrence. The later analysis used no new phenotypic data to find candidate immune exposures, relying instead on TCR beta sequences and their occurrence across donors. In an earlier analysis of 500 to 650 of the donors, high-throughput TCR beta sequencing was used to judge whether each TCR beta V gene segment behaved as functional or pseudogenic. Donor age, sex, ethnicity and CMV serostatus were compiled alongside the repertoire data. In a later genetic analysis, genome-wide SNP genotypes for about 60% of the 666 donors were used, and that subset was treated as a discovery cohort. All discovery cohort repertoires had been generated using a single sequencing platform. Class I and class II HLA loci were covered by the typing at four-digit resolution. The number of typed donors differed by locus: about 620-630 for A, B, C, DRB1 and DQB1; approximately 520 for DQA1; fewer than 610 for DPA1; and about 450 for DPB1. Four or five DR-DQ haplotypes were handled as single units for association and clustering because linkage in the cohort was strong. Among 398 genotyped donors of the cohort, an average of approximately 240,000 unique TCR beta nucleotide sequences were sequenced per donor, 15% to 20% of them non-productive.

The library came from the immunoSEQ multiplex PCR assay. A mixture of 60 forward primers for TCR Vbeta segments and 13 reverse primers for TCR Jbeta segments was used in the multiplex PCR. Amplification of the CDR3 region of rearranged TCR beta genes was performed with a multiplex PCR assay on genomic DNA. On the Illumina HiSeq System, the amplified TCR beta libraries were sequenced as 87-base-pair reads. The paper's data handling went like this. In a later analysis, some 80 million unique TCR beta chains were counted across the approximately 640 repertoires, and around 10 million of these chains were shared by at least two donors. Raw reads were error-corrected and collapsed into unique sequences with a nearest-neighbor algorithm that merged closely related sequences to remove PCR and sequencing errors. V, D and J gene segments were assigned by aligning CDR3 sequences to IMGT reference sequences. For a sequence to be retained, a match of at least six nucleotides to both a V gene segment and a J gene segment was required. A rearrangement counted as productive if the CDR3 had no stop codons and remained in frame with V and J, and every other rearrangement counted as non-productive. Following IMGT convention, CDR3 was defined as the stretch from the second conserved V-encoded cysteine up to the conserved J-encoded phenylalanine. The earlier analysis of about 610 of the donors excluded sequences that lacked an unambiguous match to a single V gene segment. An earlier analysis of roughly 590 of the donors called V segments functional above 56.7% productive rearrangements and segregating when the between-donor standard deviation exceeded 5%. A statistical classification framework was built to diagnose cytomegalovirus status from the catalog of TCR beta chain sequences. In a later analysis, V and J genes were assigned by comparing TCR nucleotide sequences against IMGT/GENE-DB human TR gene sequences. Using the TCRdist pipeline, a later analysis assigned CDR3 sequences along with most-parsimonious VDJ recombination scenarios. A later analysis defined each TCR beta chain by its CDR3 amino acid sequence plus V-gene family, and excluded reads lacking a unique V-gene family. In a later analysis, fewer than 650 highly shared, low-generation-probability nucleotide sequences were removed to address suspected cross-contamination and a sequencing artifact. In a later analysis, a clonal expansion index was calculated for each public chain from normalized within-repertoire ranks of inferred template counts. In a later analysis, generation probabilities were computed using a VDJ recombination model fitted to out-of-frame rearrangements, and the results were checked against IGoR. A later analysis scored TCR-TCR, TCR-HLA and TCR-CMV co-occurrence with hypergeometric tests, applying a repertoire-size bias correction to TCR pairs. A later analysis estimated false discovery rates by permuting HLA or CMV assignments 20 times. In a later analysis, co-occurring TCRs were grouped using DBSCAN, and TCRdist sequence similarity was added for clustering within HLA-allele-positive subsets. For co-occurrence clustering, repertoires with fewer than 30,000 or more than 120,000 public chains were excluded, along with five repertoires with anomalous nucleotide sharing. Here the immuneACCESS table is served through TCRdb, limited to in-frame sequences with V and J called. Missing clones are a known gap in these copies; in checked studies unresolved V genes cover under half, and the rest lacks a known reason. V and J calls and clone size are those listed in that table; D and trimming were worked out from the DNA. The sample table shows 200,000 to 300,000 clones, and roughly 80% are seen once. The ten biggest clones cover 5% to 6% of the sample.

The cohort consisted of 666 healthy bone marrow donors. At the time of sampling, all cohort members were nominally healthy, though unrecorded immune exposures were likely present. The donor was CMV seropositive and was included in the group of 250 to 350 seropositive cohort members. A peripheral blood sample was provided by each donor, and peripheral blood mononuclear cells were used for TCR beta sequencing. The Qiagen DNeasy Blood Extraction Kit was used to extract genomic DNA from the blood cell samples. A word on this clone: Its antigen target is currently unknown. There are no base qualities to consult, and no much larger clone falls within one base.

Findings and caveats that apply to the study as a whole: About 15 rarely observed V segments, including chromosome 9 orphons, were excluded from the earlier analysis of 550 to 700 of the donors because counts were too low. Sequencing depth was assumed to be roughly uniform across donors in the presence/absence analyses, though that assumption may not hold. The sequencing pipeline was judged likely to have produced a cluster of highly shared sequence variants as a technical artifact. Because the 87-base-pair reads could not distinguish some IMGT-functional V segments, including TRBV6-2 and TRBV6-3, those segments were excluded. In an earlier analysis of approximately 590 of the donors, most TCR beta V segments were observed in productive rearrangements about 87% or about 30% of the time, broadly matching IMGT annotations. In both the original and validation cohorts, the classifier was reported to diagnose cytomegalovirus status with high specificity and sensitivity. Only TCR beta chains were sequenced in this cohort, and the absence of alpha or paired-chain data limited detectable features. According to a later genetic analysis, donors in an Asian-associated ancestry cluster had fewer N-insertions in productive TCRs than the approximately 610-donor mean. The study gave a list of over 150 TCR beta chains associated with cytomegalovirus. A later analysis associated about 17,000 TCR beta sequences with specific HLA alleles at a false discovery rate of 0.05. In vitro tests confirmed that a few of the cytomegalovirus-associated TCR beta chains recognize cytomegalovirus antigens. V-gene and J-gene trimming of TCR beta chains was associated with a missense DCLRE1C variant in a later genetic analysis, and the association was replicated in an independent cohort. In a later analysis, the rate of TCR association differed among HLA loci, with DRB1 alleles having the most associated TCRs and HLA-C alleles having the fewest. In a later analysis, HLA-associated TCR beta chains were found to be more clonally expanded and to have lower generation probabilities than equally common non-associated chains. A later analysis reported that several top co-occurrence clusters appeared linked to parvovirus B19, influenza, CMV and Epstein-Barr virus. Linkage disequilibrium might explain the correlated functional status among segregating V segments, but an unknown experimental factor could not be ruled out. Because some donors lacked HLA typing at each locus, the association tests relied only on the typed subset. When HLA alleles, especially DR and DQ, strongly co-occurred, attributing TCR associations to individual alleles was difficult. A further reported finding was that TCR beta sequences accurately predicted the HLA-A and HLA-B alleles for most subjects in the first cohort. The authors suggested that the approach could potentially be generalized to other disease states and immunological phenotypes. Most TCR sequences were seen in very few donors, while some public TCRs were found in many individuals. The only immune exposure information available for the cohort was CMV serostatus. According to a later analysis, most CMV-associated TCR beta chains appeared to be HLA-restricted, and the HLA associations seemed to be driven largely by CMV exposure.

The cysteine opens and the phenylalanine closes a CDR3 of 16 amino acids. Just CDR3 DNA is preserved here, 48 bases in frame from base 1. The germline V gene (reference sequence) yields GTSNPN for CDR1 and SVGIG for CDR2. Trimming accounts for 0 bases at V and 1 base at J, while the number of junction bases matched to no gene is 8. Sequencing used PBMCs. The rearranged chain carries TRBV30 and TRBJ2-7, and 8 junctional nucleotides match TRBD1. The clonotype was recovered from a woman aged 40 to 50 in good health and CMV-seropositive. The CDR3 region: CAWSVSGTGHSYEQYF. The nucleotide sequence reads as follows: TGTGCCTGGAGTGTATCCGGGACAGGTCATTCCTACGAGCAGTACTTC. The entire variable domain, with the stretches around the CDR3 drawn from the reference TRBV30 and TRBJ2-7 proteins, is SQTIHQWPATLVQPVGSPLSLECTVEGTSNPNLYWYRQAAGRGLQLLFYSVGIGQISSEVPQNLSASRPQDRQFILSSKKLLLSDSGFYLCAWSVSGTGHSYEQYFGPGTRLTVT.